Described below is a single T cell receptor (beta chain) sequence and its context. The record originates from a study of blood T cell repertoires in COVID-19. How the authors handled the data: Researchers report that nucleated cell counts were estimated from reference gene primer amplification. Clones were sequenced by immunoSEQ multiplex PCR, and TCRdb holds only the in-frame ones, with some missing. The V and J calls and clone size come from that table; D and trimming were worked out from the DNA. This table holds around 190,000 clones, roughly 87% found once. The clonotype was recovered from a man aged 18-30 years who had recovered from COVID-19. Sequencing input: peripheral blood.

This CDR3 is CASSLQAGSGGIQETQYF. Written as DNA, the CDR3 is TGCGCCAGCAGCCTCCAAGCAGGTAGCGGGGGTATCCAAGAGACCCAGTACTTC. The rearrangement links TRBV4-3 to TRBJ2-5; TRBD2 matches 9 bases. The CDR3 has 18 amino acids. CDR1 is LGHNA and CDR2 is YSLEER in the germline V gene. Losses at the gene ends were 4 bases for V and 1 base for J; bases not matched to a gene: 13.